This TCR beta chain appears in the sequencing data of a study of cytomegalovirus exposure and HLA in healthy donors. This clone was seen a few times. Antigen unknown. The protocol was immunoSEQ multiplex PCR, while the TCRdb copy is restricted to in-frame clones and leaves out a portion. The sample shows about 240,000 clones, around 88% of them seen only once. Findings of the study overall: TCR beta chains numbering some 160 were designated cytomegalovirus-associated. In the 120 validation repertoires, about 95% of cluster scores exceeded 0, per a later analysis.

The donors were members of the roughly 120-subject validation cohort (separate from the roughly 700-subject first cohort). The CDR3 extends over 13 amino acids. V was cut by 2 bases and J by 5 bases, with 10 bases left in between. Germline V gene lookup returns CDR1 MGHDK and CDR2 SYGVNS. The clonotype was recovered from a woman in her thirties in good health and CMV-seropositive. Sequencing was performed on PBMCs. The chain joins TRBV25-1 to TRBJ2-7, with D perhaps matching TRBD2 (6 bases). CDR3 residues: CASSERGLNEQYF. The CDR3 region has the DNA TGTGCCAGCAGTGAAAGGGGACTGAACGAGCAGTACTTC.